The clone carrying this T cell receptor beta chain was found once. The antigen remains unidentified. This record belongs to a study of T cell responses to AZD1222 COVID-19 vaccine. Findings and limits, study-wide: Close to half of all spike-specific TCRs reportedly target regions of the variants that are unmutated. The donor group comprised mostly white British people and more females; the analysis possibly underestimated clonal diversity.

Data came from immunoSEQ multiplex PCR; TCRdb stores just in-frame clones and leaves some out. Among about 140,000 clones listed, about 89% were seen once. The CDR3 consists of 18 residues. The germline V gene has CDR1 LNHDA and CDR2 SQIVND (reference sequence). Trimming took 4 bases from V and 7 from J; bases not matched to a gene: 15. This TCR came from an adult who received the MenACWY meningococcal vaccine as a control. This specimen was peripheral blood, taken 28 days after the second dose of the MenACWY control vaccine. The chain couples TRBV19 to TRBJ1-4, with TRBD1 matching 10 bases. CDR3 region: CASSNSPLGQGRGEKLFF. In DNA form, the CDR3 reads TGTGCCAGTAGTAACTCCCCCCTGGGACAGGGGAGGGGTGAAAAACTGTTTTTT.